This T cell receptor beta chain was captured in a study of T cell responses to AZD1222 COVID-19 vaccine. Study results and caveats: Nearly half of spike-specific TCRs reportedly go after variant regions that carry no mutations.

CDR3 length equals 15 residues. Unmatched junction bases numbered 5, after V lost 0 bases and J lost 4 bases. Germline CDR1 MNHNS, CDR2 SASEGT. The method was immunoSEQ multiplex PCR; TCRdb's version includes in-frame clones alone and lacks a portion of them. Of 150,000 to 200,000 clones in the sample, almost 90% were seen once. A word on this clone: What it binds is unknown.

Specimen: peripheral blood, collected on day 0 of AZD1222 vaccination. This sequence originates from an adult in good health. V is TRBV6-1 and J is TRBJ2-7, with 8 bases identical to TRBD1. CDR3 sequence: CASSEARTGWYEQYF. In DNA form, the CDR3 reads TGTGCCAGCAGTGAAGCACGGACAGGGTGGTACGAGCAGTACTTC.